These T cell receptor beta chains were read from a single sample in a study of human CD4 T cells and Enterobacteriaceae. Using immunoSEQ multiplex PCR, the repertoire was profiled, and TCRdb retains in-frame clones only, with some absent. The table shows 25,000 to 35,000 clones, with 82% occurring only once. The sample was memory CD4+ T cells from blood. These receptors were obtained from a human donor in good health. Both conserved end residues are part of each CDR3. The order of the fields is D gene, clone size, J gene, V gene, CDR3 protein, CDR3 DNA. The D gene is left open where the match is weak. For some rows the clone size is stated as once, few or many, or as a class when expanded; others skip it.

D gene: .; clone size: once; J gene: TRBJ2-3; V gene: TRBV11-1; CDR3 protein: CASSPPSWRGSADTQYF; CDR3 DNA: TGTGCCAGCAGCCCACCCTCTTGGCGGGGTTCCGCAGATACGCAGTATTTT
D gene: .; clone size: .; J gene: TRBJ1-5; V gene: TRBV28; CDR3 protein: CASSFPDRYQPQHF; CDR3 DNA: TGTGCCAGCAGTTTTCCTGACAGATATCAGCCCCAGCATTTT
D gene: TRBD1; clone size: .; J gene: TRBJ2-1; V gene: TRBV5-1; CDR3 protein: CASSWGQSYNEQFF; CDR3 DNA: TGCGCCAGCAGCTGGGGACAGTCCTACAATGAGCAGTTCTTC
D gene: TRBD2; clone size: once; J gene: TRBJ2-7; V gene: TRBV6-6; CDR3 protein: CASSGLADYEQYF; CDR3 DNA: TGTGCCAGCAGCGGACTAGCGGACTACGAGCAGTACTTC
D gene: TRBD2; clone size: .; J gene: TRBJ2-3; V gene: TRBV9; CDR3 protein: CASSESGRAQDTQYF; CDR3 DNA: TGTGCCAGCAGCGAGAGCGGGAGGGCCCAAGATACGCAGTATTTT
D gene: .; clone size: .; J gene: TRBJ1-5; V gene: TRBV28; CDR3 protein: CASRVGGNQPQHF; CDR3 DNA: TGTGCCAGCAGAGTCGGAGGGAATCAGCCCCAGCATTTT
D gene: .; clone size: .; J gene: TRBJ1-4; V gene: TRBV2; CDR3 protein: CASGLVLNEKLFF; CDR3 DNA: TGTGCCAGCGGATTGGTGCTGAATGAAAAACTGTTTTTT
D gene: TRBD1; clone size: few; J gene: TRBJ2-7; V gene: TRBV6-1; CDR3 protein: CASSEPGQSSYEQYF; CDR3 DNA: TGTGCCAGCAGTGAACCGGGACAGTCCTCCTACGAGCAGTACTTC
D gene: .; clone size: .; J gene: TRBJ1-1; V gene: TRBV6-6; CDR3 protein: CASSPPGGYEAFF; CDR3 DNA: TGTGCCAGCAGTCCCCCGGGGGGCTATGAAGCTTTCTTT
D gene: .; clone size: once; J gene: TRBJ1-2; V gene: TRBV2; CDR3 protein: CASSEAPKGGEGYTF; CDR3 DNA: TGTGCCAGCAGTGAAGCGCCCAAGGGAGGAGAAGGCTACACCTTC
D gene: TRBD1; clone size: few; J gene: TRBJ2-5; V gene: TRBV5-1; CDR3 protein: CASSLGQGPGYQETQYF; CDR3 DNA: TGCGCCAGCAGCTTGGGACAGGGTCCGGGGTACCAAGAGACCCAGTACTTC
D gene: .; clone size: .; J gene: TRBJ2-5; V gene: TRBV30; CDR3 protein: CAWSSPGTGKETQYF; CDR3 DNA: TGTGCCTGGAGTAGCCCCGGGACGGGGAAAGAGACCCAGTACTTC
D gene: TRBD2; clone size: .; J gene: TRBJ2-7; V gene: TRBV29-1; CDR3 protein: CSVALRGASDEQYF; CDR3 DNA: TGCAGCGTTGCACTGCGGGGGGCCAGCGACGAGCAGTACTTC
D gene: TRBD2; clone size: .; J gene: TRBJ2-3; V gene: TRBV10-2; CDR3 protein: CARAGGETDTQYF; CDR3 DNA: TGCGCCAGAGCGGGAGGGGAGACAGATACGCAGTATTTT
D gene: .; clone size: .; J gene: TRBJ1-1; V gene: TRBV5-1; CDR3 protein: CASSFNRANTEAFF; CDR3 DNA: TGCGCCAGCAGCTTTAACAGGGCTAACACTGAAGCTTTCTTT
D gene: .; clone size: once; J gene: TRBJ2-1; V gene: TRBV5-1; CDR3 protein: CASSLLGAYNEQFF; CDR3 DNA: TGCGCCAGCAGCTTGCTGGGGGCCTACAATGAGCAGTTCTTC
D gene: TRBD2; clone size: .; J gene: TRBJ2-1; V gene: TRBV5-4; CDR3 protein: CASSLLADSYNEQFF; CDR3 DNA: TGTGCCAGCAGCTTACTAGCGGACTCCTACAATGAGCAGTTCTTC
D gene: TRBD2; clone size: .; J gene: TRBJ2-1; V gene: TRBV7-3; CDR3 protein: CASTMTSGSNEQFF; CDR3 DNA: TGTGCCAGCACCATGACTAGCGGGAGCAATGAGCAGTTCTTC
D gene: .; clone size: .; J gene: TRBJ1-1; V gene: TRBV2; CDR3 protein: CASSDQTVTNTEAFF; CDR3 DNA: TGTGCCAGCAGCGACCAGACCGTGACGAACACTGAAGCTTTCTTT
D gene: .; clone size: few; J gene: TRBJ2-3; V gene: TRBV15; CDR3 protein: CATSTGSGQHTQYF; CDR3 DNA: TGTGCCACCAGCACCGGGTCCGGTCAGCATACGCAGTATTTT
D gene: .; clone size: .; J gene: TRBJ1-1; V gene: TRBV2; CDR3 protein: CASSRRGQGTKAFF; CDR3 DNA: TGTGCCAGCTCCCGACGGGGGCAGGGGACCAAAGCTTTCTTT
D gene: .; clone size: few; J gene: TRBJ1-5; V gene: TRBV30; CDR3 protein: CAWSKGSNQPQHF; CDR3 DNA: TGTGCCTGGAGTAAGGGGAGCAATCAGCCCCAGCATTTT
D gene: .; clone size: .; J gene: TRBJ2-5; V gene: TRBV19; CDR3 protein: CASSIGTYQETQYF; CDR3 DNA: TGTGCCAGTAGTATCGGCACTTACCAAGAGACCCAGTACTTC